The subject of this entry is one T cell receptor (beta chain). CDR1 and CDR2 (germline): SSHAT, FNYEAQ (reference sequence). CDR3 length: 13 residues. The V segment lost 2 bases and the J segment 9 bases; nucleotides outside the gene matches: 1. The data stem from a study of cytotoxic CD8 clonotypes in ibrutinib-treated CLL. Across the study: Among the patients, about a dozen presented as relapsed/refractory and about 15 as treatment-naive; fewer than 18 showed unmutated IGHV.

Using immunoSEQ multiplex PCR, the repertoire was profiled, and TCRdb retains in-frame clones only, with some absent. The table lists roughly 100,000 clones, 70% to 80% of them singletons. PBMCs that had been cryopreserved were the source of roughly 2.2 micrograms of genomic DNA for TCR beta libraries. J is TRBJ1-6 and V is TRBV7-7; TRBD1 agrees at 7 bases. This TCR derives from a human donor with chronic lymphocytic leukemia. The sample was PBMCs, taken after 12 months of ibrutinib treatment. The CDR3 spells CASSLQGGSPLHF. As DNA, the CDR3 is TGTGCCAGCAGCTTACAGGGGGGTTCACCCCTCCACTTT.